The 25 T cell receptor beta chains presented below share a single source sample, sequenced in a study of T cell clonotyping in hematopoietic cell transplantation. TCRdb's table, derived via immunoSEQ multiplex PCR, lists solely in-frame clones and lacks some. The table includes 30,000 or so clones, about 74% detected once. The time point was: recipient sample about 28 days before transplant, after cytoreduction. Source: peripheral blood mononuclear cells, taken before stem cell transplant. These receptors came from a woman aged 25-40 years with chronic myeloid leukemia. Some clones in this sample may be carry-over from other donors' samples.

The chain employs TRBV30 and TRBJ1-2; no clear D. The CDR3 is 10 residues long. CDR1 and CDR2 from the germline V gene are GTSNPN and SVGIG (reference sequence). V lost 7 bases and J lost 3, with 6 bases in between. CDR3 residues: CALHYYGYTF. CDR3 DNA: TGTGCCTTACACTACTATGGCTACACCTTC.

This clone was seen a single time. The chain recombines TRBV19 with TRBJ1-6; 7 positions match TRBD1. The CDR3 sequence is 15 residues long. The ends lost 6 bases at V and 4 bases at J; junction bases unmatched: 6. CDR1 and CDR2 from the germline V gene are LNHDA and SQIVND (reference sequence). CDR3 residues: CASRRGGGYNSPLHF. DNA for the CDR3: TGTGCCAGTAGGAGAGGGGGCGGATATAATTCACCCCTCCACTTT.

The gene calls are TRBV13 and TRBJ2-2; D perhaps matches TRBD1 (6 bases). The ends were cut back, 4 bases at V and 4 bases at J, with 10 bases in the middle. The germline CDR1 and CDR2 sequences are PRHDT and FYEKMQ (reference sequence). The CDR3 spans 14 residues. The CDR3 DNA is TGTGCCAGCAGCTCGGACAGCCCCACCGGGGAGCTGTTTTTT. Translating it yields CASSSDSPTGELFF.

This chain uses TRBV30 with TRBJ2-1; 10 bases are shared with TRBD2. The CDR3 totals 15 residues. CDR1 is GTSNPN, CDR2 SVGIG, per germline (reference sequence). V lost 5 bases and J lost 8; bases outside the gene matches: 12. The CDR3 DNA reads as TGTGCCTGGGATTCCGGGACTAGCGTGAGCCATGAGCAGTTCTTC. Translating gives CAWDSGTSVSHEQFF.

The chain carries TRBV5-8 and TRBJ1-6; 10 bases line up with TRBD1. The CDR3 sequence is 14 residues long. Germline assignment: CDR1 SGHTS and CDR2 YDEGEE. Trimming cost V 4 bases and J 8 bases; bases outside gene matches: 3. The CDR3 protein is CASSHGTGDSPLHF. The CDR3 region has the DNA TGTGCCAGCAGCCACGGGACAGGGGATTCACCCCTCCACTTT.

V gene TRBV28 combines with J gene TRBJ1-5, with D possibly matching TRBD1 (5 bases). The CDR3 consists of 18 residues. V dropped 7 bases and J dropped 1 base, with 23 bases sitting between them. Looked up from germline, CDR1 is MDHEN and CDR2 is SYDVKM. This CDR3 is CASIKGRQILRSNQPQHF. CDR3 sequence (DNA): TGTGCCAGCATTAAGGGTAGACAGATCCTTAGGAGCAATCAGCCCCAGCATTTT. The full variable domain, rest sourced from reference TRBV28 and TRBJ1-5, is DVKVTQSSRYLVKRTGEKVFLECVQDMDHENMFWYRQDPGLGLRLIYFSYDVKMKEKGDIPEGYSVSREKKERFSLILESASTNQTSMYLCASIKGRQILRSNQPQHFGDGTRLSIL.

The genes are TRBV5-1 and TRBJ1-2; D possibly corresponds to TRBD1 (6 bases). The ends were cut back, 0 bases at V and 8 bases at J, with 14 bases in the middle. CDR3 size: 14 residues. The germline gives CDR1 SGHRS, CDR2 YFSETQ. CDR3 residues: CASSLATGTPGYTF. The CDR3 DNA sequence: TGCGCCAGCAGCTTGGCGACAGGTACCCCCGGCTACACCTTC.

The V call is TRBV7-8, the J call TRBJ1-2, with D uncertain. Looked up from germline, CDR1 is SGHVS and CDR2 is FQNEAQ. This CDR3 is built from 15 residues. V lost 0 bases to trimming and J lost 2 bases, with 10 bases between them. CDR3 in amino acids: CASSLAVGPNYGYTF. CDR3 coding DNA: TGTGCCAGCAGCTTAGCGGTTGGACCAAACTATGGCTACACCTTC.

The rearrangement uses TRBV19 and TRBJ2-3; weak D call: TRBD1 (6 bases). There are 14 residues in the CDR3. Trimming stripped 8 bases from V and 2 bases from J, with 14 bases between. Germline CDR1 LNHDA, CDR2 SQIVND (reference sequence). This CDR3 is CASSTGVLTDTQYF. CDR3 sequence (DNA): TGTGCCAGTTCGACAGGCGTCCTCACAGATACGCAGTATTTT.

This clone was counted only a few times. The chain has TRBV2 and TRBJ1-5; TRBD1 matches 7 bases. The length of the CDR3 is 14 residues. V lost 7 bases to trimming and J lost 3 bases; unmatched junction nucleotides: 6. CDR1 is SNHLY and CDR2 is FYNNEI in the germline V gene. CDR3 in amino acids: CASKGAPPNQPQHF. Written as DNA, the CDR3 is TGTGCCAGCAAGGGGGCCCCCCCCAATCAGCCCCAGCATTTT. Full variable domain (remainder filled in from reference TRBV2 and TRBJ1-5): EPEVTQTPSHQVTQMGQEVILRCVPISNHLYFYWYRQILGQKVEFLVSFYNNEISEKSEIFDDQFSVERPDGSNFTLKIRSTKLEDSAMYFCASKGAPPNQPQHFGDGTRLSIL.

V is TRBV30 and J is TRBJ2-7, with D possibly matching TRBD1 (5 bases). This CDR3 comprises 13 residues. Germline CDR1 and CDR2: GTSNPN and SVGIG (reference sequence). Trimming shortened V by 0 bases and J by 2 bases, and 8 bases separated the two germline ends. The CDR3 region has the DNA TGTGCCTGGAGTGTAGGGGATCCCTACGAGCAGTACTTC. Translating it yields CAWSVGDPYEQYF.

The chain is built from TRBV5-6 and TRBJ1-2; TRBD1 agrees at 7 bases. This CDR3 is 16 amino acids long. V lost 4 bases and J lost 2; bases outside the gene matches: 11. Germline-derived CDR1 and CDR2 are SGHDT and YYEEEE. CDR3 loop: CASSPYPGGVNYGYTF. CDR3 nucleotides: TGTGCCAGCAGCCCCTATCCAGGGGGGGTGAACTATGGCTACACCTTC.

The rearrangement joins TRBV6-5 to TRBJ1-2; 7 bases fit TRBD1. The V segment lost 8 bases and the J segment 8 bases; nucleotides outside the gene matches: 5. CDR1 is MNHEY and CDR2 is SVGAGI in the germline V gene. This CDR3 region has 11 residues. CDR3 in DNA: TGTGCCAGCCAGGACAGGCTCGGCTACACCTTC. Translation: CASQDRLGYTF.

Within the sample, this clone is medium-sized. The chain carries TRBV14 and TRBJ2-5, with D hard to call. Trimming cost V 0 bases and J 6 bases, with 5 bases left between them. The CDR3 is 12 amino acids. The germline CDR1 and CDR2 sequences are SGHDN and FVKESK. The CDR3 is CASSQDWKTQYF. CDR3 nucleotide sequence: TGTGCCAGCAGCCAAGATTGGAAGACCCAGTACTTC.

The chain combines TRBV4-3 with TRBJ2-3; D unresolved. V dropped 3 bases and J dropped 3 bases, with 7 bases sitting between them. The germline gives CDR1 LGHNA, CDR2 YSLEER. The CDR3 contains 13 residues. The CDR3: CASSHKGTDTQYF. CDR3 nucleotide sequence: TGCGCCAGCAGCCATAAGGGAACAGATACGCAGTATTTT.

This sequence joins TRBV5-1 and TRBJ1-6; D is perhaps TRBD1 (5 bases). CDR1 SGHRS and CDR2 YFSETQ come from the germline V gene. V lost 1 base and J lost 4, with 9 bases in between. The CDR3 has 15 residues. Here the CDR3 DNA reads TGCGCCAGCAGCTTGCAGACAGATTATAATTCACCCCTCCACTTT. It codes for CASSLQTDYNSPLHF.

The chain is built from TRBV29-1 and TRBJ1-1; D remains unclear. Trimming cost V 4 bases and J 3 bases, with 12 bases left between them. The CDR3 is 13 residues long. Germline V gene lookup returns CDR1 SQVTM and CDR2 ANQGSEA. The CDR3 sequence: CSVVRGSDTEAFF. In DNA, the CDR3 is TGCAGCGTTGTACGAGGTTCGGACACTGAAGCTTTCTTT.

This rearrangement joins TRBV7-9 to TRBJ2-1; 12 bases match TRBD2. The CDR3 consists of 16 residues. V lost 0 bases to trimming and J lost 10 bases; unmatched junction nucleotides: 7. Germline CDR1 and CDR2: SEHNR and FQNEAQ (reference sequence). The CDR3 coding sequence is TGTGCCAGCAGCTTAGCGTCTAGCGGGGGGGCTAGGGAGCAGTTCTTC. Translated, it gives CASSLASSGGAREQFF.

Remarks on this clone: Other DNA sequences within the sample encode an identical CDR3. CDR3 in DNA: TGCGCCAGCAGCCTGCGGACTGGGGACACTGAAGCTTTCTTT. This translates into CASSLRTGDTEAFF. The chain carries TRBV5-1 and TRBJ1-1; D gene ambiguous. This CDR3 is built from 14 residues. Germline CDR1 SGHRS, CDR2 YFSETQ. Trimming stripped 4 bases from V and 3 bases from J, with 13 bases between.

The chain employs TRBV27 and TRBJ1-1, with D unclear. V lost 2 bases and J 3 bases, leaving 7 bases between the germline ends. Germline loops: CDR1 MNHEY, CDR2 SMNVEV (reference sequence). The length of the CDR3 is 13 residues. CDR3 residues: CASSLEPHTEAFF. DNA for the CDR3: TGTGCCAGCAGTTTAGAGCCACACACTGAAGCTTTCTTT.

The table lists this clone with a few counts. The chain carries TRBV6-5 and TRBJ2-3; D possibly corresponds to TRBD2 (6 bases). This CDR3 has 14 amino acids. The ends were cut back, 6 bases at V and 5 bases at J, with 15 bases in the middle. CDR1 is MNHEY and CDR2 is SVGAGI in the germline V gene. This CDR3 is CASRLSGSGDTQYF. In nucleotides, the CDR3 is TGTGCCAGCAGACTGTCTGGTAGCGGAGATACGCAGTATTTT.

CDR3 amino acids: CASSPQVQETQYF. The CDR3 nucleotides are TGTGCCAGCAGCCCACAGGTCCAAGAGACCCAGTACTTC. The chain employs TRBV7-2 and TRBJ2-5; TRBD1 might be the D (5 bases). The germline V gene has CDR1 SGHTA and CDR2 FQGNSA. This CDR3 region has 13 residues. V dropped 5 bases and J dropped 1 base, with 8 bases sitting between them.

The chain combines TRBV4-2 with TRBJ1-6, with D hard to call. Germline V gives CDR1 LGHNA, CDR2 YNFKEQ. CDR3 length equals 12 residues. Trimming cost V 0 bases and J 14 bases, with 8 bases left between them. The CDR3 DNA is TGTGCCAGCAGCCAAGATGATGGAACCCTCCACTTT. This codes for CASSQDDGTLHF.

This chain uses TRBV9 with TRBJ1-2; 8 bases are a match to TRBD1. The CDR3 extends over 19 amino acids. Looked up from germline, CDR1 is SGDLS and CDR2 is YYNGEE. The J segment lost 8 bases and the V segment lost 0 bases, leaving 21 bases of the junction unmatched. CDR3 region: CASSVETFFSRDRLIGYTF. The CDR3 DNA follows: TGTGCCAGCAGCGTAGAGACCTTCTTTTCTCGGGACAGGTTAATCGGCTACACCTTC.

This chain uses TRBV25-1 with TRBJ1-1, with 12 bases aligning to TRBD1. This CDR3 region has 14 residues. Losses at the gene ends were 4 bases for V and 7 bases for J; bases not matched to a gene: 4. CDR1 and CDR2 (germline): MGHDK, SYGVNS. Here the CDR3 DNA reads TGTGCCAGCAGTGCGGGACAGGGGGCAATTGAAGCTTTCTTT. Its protein product is CASSAGQGAIEAFF.